This passage covers 15 T cell receptor beta chains from one sample sequenced in a study of CD8+CD57+ T cells in acquired aplastic anemia. All patients picked for sequencing had shown, by flow cytometry, an expansion of CD8+CD57+ cells. Genomic DNA served as template for TCR beta VDJ and CDR3 profiling. Each CDR3 protein is one row after TCRdb ran MiXCR on the reads. The table lists some 200,000 distinct CDR3 sequences, about half of them singletons. Source material: sorted CD4+, CD8+, or CD8+CD57+ T cells (not recorded which) from PBMCs. These receptors were collected from a human donor with aplastic anemia.

The sample holds a few counts of this clonotype. This chain uses TRBV18 with TRBJ1-5; 7 bases align to TRBD1. The CDR3 has 14 residues. Trimming removed 6 bases from V and 4 bases from J; junction bases left unmatched: 6. Germline V lookup: CDR1 KGHSH, CDR2 LQKENI. CDR3 sequence (DNA): TGTGCCAGCTCCCCGGACAGGAGGAATCAGCCCCAGCATTTT. Amino acids: CASSPDRRNQPQHF.

In its sample, this clonotype was seen many times. The chain uses TRBV12-3 or TRBV12-4 and TRBJ2-1; D gene ambiguous. There are 15 residues in the CDR3. Trimming left V 3 bases short and J 7 bases short, with 16 bases between. Written as DNA, the CDR3 is TGTGCCAGCAGTTTCCACGGCCTACGTCAGAATGAGCAGTTCTTC. As protein: CASSFHGLRQNEQFF.

The V gene is TRBV6-5, the J gene TRBJ2-1; TRBD1 matches 7 bases. V dropped 7 bases and J dropped 7; count of bases not matched to a gene: 13. Germline V gene sequence: CDR1 MNHEY, CDR2 SVGAGI. The CDR3 contains 15 residues. CDR3 in amino acids: CASKTGQERRNEQFF. Written as DNA, the CDR3 is TGTGCCAGCAAGACCGGACAGGAACGAAGGAATGAGCAGTTCTTC.

The chain is built from TRBV15 and TRBJ2-3, with TRBD1 identical over 7 bases. CDR1 and CDR2 from the germline V gene are LNHNV and YYDKDF (reference sequence). The CDR3 loop spans 14 amino acids. The V segment lost 4 bases and the J segment 2 bases; nucleotides outside the gene matches: 3. CDR3 protein: CATSIGQVTDTQYF. CDR3 sequence (DNA): TGTGCCACCAGCATAGGACAGGTCACAGATACGCAGTATTTT.

The V call is TRBV25-1, the J call TRBJ2-3; TRBD2 matches 7 bases. Germline CDR1 reads MGHDK; CDR2 reads SYGVNS. The CDR3 is made up of 14 amino acids. Trimming at V came to 4 bases and at J to 4 bases, leaving 5 bases not matched to a gene. CDR3 nucleotide sequence: TGTGCCAGCAGTGGGGGGGGGGGTGCAGATACGCAGTATTTT. It translates to CASSGGGGADTQYF.

The rearrangement joins TRBV19 to TRBJ1-6; D not resolved. The CDR3 is 16 residues long. The germline V and J ends were trimmed by 3 bases and 7 bases, with 16 bases remaining between them. CDR1 is LNHDA and CDR2 is SQIVND in the germline V gene (reference sequence). The CDR3 sequence: CASSIRISTGNSPLHF. Here the CDR3 DNA reads TGTGCCAGTAGTATCAGGATAAGTACCGGGAATTCACCCCTCCACTTT.

A note on this clonotype: This may be a read error, as it is one base from a much larger clone. The CDR3 does not close with the conserved phenylalanine or tryptophan, likely indicating a read error. CDR3 loop: CASSFVRNTGELFS. The CDR3 bases are TGTGCCAGCAGCTTTGTAAGGAACACCGGGGAGCTGTTTTCT. This chain uses TRBV7-2 with TRBJ2-2, with unresolved D. The length of the CDR3 is 14 residues. Trimming cost V 3 bases and J 1 base, with 6 bases left between them. CDR1 is SGHTA, CDR2 FQGNSA, per germline.

This clonotype was counted once. The chain has TRBV7-9 and TRBJ2-5, with TRBD1 as a possible D gene (5 bases). This CDR3 has 15 residues. In germline, CDR1 is SEHNR, CDR2 FQNEAQ (reference sequence). Between the trimmed V and J ends, which lost 3 bases and 9 bases, there was a span of 20 bases. The chain's CDR3 is CASSLRREGNQPQYF. The DNA for the CDR3 is TGTGCCAGCAGCTTGCGCAGGGAAGGCAATCAGCCCCAGTACTTC.

Comments on this clonotype: One end of the junction is discordant with germline, which a read error may explain. V and J are TRBV7-8 and TRBJ1-2; weak D call: TRBD1 (6 bases). The CDR3 covers 14 residues. Germline loops: CDR1 SGHVS, CDR2 FQNEAQ. Written as DNA, the CDR3 is TGTGCCAGCAGCTTATTGGGGGACAACTATGGCTACACCTTT. Translated: CASSLLGDNYGYTF.

Many counts were recorded for this clonotype. DNA of the CDR3: TGTGCCAGCAGCGTAGTGGGGAGCGAGACCCAGTACTTC. It codes for CASSVVGSETQYF. This chain joins TRBV9 and TRBJ2-5; TRBD2 is a possible D gene (5 bases). This CDR3 has 13 residues. CDR1 and CDR2 from the germline V gene are SGDLS and YYNGEE. Trimming pared 0 bases from V and 5 bases from J, leaving 8 bases between.

This clonotype was recorded many times. The V gene is TRBV5-8, the J gene TRBJ1-1; TRBD1 might be the D (5 bases). This CDR3 region has 15 residues. The germline V gene encodes CDR1 SGHTS and CDR2 YDEGEE. V was clipped by 4 bases and J by 1 base, with 14 bases between them. CDR3 coding DNA: TGTGCCAGCAGCCCCCAGACAGAGAGGAACACTGAAGCTTTCTTT. It yields the protein CASSPQTERNTEAFF.

This clonotype has just a few counts. This could be a read error, since a much larger clone is one nucleotide away. V usage is TRBV7-9 and J usage is TRBJ1-3, with D uncertain. The CDR3 is made up of 16 amino acids. Germline CDR1 is SEHNR and CDR2 is FQNEAQ (reference sequence). V was shortened by 3 bases and J by 1 base, with 13 bases between the two germline ends. The CDR3 is CASSLEAGRSGNTIYF. The CDR3, as DNA: TGTGCCAGCAGCTTGGAAGCGGGGAGGTCTGGAAACACCATATATTTT.

This clonotype was recorded a few times. The V and J genes are TRBV19 and TRBJ2-1; 9 positions agree with TRBD2. V trimming: 5 bases; J trimming: 3 bases; junction bases outside the gene matches: 2. The CDR3 contains 14 residues. Germline-derived CDR1 and CDR2 are LNHDA and SQIVND (reference sequence). CDR3 in amino acids: CASSPSGIYNEQFF. The CDR3 DNA sequence: TGTGCCAGTAGTCCTAGCGGGATCTACAATGAGCAGTTCTTC.

This clonotype appeared a single time. The rearrangement uses TRBV5-1 and TRBJ1-1, with 8 nucleotides matching TRBD1. V lost 3 bases and J lost 6; bases outside the gene matches: 7. This CDR3 comprises 14 residues. The V gene's germline CDR1 is SGHRS and CDR2 YFSETQ. Here the CDR3 reads CASSSQGGEAEAFF. For the CDR3, the DNA is TGCGCCAGCAGCTCACAGGGGGGAGAGGCTGAAGCTTTCTTT. Complete variable domain (other parts from reference TRBV5-1 and TRBJ1-1): KAGVTQTPRYLIKTRGQQVTLSCSPISGHRSVSWYQQTPGQGLQFLFEYFSETQRNKGNFPGRFSGRQFSNSRSEMNVSTLELGDSALYLCASSSQGGEAEAFFGQGTRLTVV.

The chain uses TRBV25-1 and TRBJ1-6; D gene uncertain. The CDR3 runs to 13 residues. V lost 6 bases, J lost 10 bases, and 13 bases lay in between. The germline V gene has CDR1 MGHDK and CDR2 SYGVNS. The DNA for the CDR3 is TGTGCCAGCAGCTTCGGGGATGGGTCACCCCTCCACTTT. It encodes CASSFGDGSPLHF. The variable domain in full, completed from reference TRBV25-1 and TRBJ1-6, reads EADIYQTPRYLVIGTGKKITLECSQTMGHDKMYWYQQDPGMELHLIHYSYGVNSTEKGDLSSESTVSRIRTEHFPLTLESARPSHTSQYLCASSFGDGSPLHFGNGTRLTVT.